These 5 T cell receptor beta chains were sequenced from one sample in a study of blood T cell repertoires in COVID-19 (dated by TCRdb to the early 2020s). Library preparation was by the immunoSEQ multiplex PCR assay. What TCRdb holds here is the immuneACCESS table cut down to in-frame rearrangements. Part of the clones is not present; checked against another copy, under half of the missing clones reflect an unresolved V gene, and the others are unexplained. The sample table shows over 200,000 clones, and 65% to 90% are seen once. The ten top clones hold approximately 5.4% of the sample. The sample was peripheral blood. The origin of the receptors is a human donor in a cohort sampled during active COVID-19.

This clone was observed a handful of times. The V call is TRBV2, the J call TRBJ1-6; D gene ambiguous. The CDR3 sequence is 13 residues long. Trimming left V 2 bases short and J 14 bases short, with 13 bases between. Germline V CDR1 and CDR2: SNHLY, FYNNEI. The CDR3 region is CASSERGNRALHF. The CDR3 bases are TGTGCCAGCAGTGAACGGGGAAATAGGGCCCTCCACTTT.

The CDR3 DNA reads as TGTGCCAGCAGCTTATCCCTGGGGACAAGAAACACTGAAGCTTTCTTT. It encodes CASSLSLGTRNTEAFF. This rearrangement joins TRBV11-2 to TRBJ1-1, with D possibly being TRBD1 (6 bases). Germline V gene sequence: CDR1 SGHAT, CDR2 FQNNGV. CDR3 length: 16 residues. Trimming pared 2 bases from V and 2 bases from J, leaving 15 bases between.

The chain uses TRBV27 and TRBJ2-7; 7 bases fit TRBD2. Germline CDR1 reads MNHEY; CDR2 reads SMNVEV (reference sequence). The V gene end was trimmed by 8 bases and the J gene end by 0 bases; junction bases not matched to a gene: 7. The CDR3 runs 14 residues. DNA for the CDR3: TGTGCCAGCGCGCTAGCGGTGAGCTCCTACGAGCAGTACTTC. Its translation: CASALAVSSYEQYF.

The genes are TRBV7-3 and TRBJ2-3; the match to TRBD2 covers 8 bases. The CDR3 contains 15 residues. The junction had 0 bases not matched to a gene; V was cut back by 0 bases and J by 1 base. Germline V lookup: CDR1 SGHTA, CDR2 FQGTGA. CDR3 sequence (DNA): TGTGCCAGCAGCTTAACTAGCGGGGGCACAGATACGCAGTATTTT. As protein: CASSLTSGGTDTQYF.

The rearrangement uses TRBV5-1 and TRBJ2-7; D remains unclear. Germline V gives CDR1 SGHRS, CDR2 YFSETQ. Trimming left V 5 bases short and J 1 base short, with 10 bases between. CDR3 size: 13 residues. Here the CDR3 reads CASRPGRSYEQYF. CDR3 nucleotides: TGCGCCAGCAGGCCGGGTAGATCCTACGAGCAGTACTTC.